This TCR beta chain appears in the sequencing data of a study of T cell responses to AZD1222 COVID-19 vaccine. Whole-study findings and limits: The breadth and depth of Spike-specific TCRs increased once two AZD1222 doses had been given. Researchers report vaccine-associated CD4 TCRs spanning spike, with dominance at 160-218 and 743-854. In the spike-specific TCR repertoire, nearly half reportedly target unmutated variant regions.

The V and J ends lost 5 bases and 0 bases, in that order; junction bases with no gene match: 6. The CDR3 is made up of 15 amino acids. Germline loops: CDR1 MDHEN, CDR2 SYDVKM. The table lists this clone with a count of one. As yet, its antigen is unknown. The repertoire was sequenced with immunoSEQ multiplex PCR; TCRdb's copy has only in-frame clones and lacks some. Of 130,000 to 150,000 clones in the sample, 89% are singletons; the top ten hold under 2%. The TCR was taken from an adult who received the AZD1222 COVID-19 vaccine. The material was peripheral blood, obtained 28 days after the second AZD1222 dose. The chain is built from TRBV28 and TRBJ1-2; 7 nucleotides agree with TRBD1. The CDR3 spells CASSHWDSSNYGYTF. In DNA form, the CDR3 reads TGTGCCAGCAGTCATTGGGACAGCTCTAACTATGGCTACACCTTC.